The 19 T cell receptor beta chains given below trace back to one sample, sequenced in a study of blood T cells in healthy people across ages. Together with a sample-barcoded 5' primer, a J-beta primer mix was included in a second PCR lasting about 6 to 11 cycles. TCRdb itself ran the 5' RACE reads through MiXCR, one entry per CDR3 protein. The sample lists almost 1 million distinct CDR3 sequences, roughly 51% occurring once. Sequences were obtained from blood. These TCRs come from a woman aged 55-70 years in good health.

The chain carries TRBV24-1 and TRBJ2-1, with 9 bases identical to TRBD2. In germline, CDR1 is KGHDR, CDR2 SFDVKD. This CDR3 region has 14 residues. V shed 7 bases and J 3 bases; nucleotides not matched to a gene: 3. CDR3 sequence: CATRASGNYNEQFF. Written as DNA, the CDR3 is TGTGCCACCAGGGCTAGCGGGAACTACAATGAGCAGTTCTTC.

In this sample, this clonotype turned up once. This chain links TRBV4-2 with TRBJ2-7; D remains ambiguous. This CDR3 is 13 amino acids long. V shed 2 bases and J shed 3 bases, with 8 bases lying between them. Germline V gene data show CDR1 as LGHNA and CDR2 as YNFKEQ. The CDR3 nucleotides read TGTGCCAGCAGCCAACTTCAGAACTACGAGCAGTACTTC. It is translated as CASSQLQNYEQYF.

J is TRBJ2-2 and V is TRBV3-1; D uncertain. Germline CDR1 is LGHDT and CDR2 is YNNKEL (reference sequence). This CDR3 has 14 amino acids. Trimming removed 7 bases from V and 1 base from J, with 10 bases in between. CDR3 loop: CASNVGLNTGELFF. The CDR3 DNA sequence: TGTGCCAGCAATGTGGGCTTGAACACCGGGGAGCTGTTTTTT.

This clonotype has only a few counts. The rearrangement links TRBV12-3 or TRBV12-4 to TRBJ2-5; 12 bases match TRBD2. V lost 6 bases and J lost 11; bases outside the gene matches: 10. This CDR3 region has 14 residues. The CDR3 bases are TGTGCCAGCAGACGACTAGCGGGAGTAGGAGAGCAGTACTTC. Its protein is CASRRLAGVGEQYF.

The V gene is TRBV4-3, the J gene TRBJ2-1, with a possible D match to TRBD2 (5 bases). The CDR3 extends over 14 amino acids. Germline CDR1 is LGHNA and CDR2 is YSLEER. The ends were cut back, 4 bases at V and 6 bases at J, with 13 bases in the middle. CDR3 protein: CASSLTAVVNEQFF. The DNA for the CDR3 is TGCGCCAGCAGCCTAACAGCGGTTGTCAATGAGCAGTTCTTC.

The V call is TRBV5-1, the J call TRBJ2-3; the match to TRBD2 covers 12 bases. Germline V gives CDR1 SGHRS, CDR2 YFSETQ. The CDR3 extends over 15 amino acids. J gave up 4 bases and V 5 bases, and 5 bases lay outside the gene matches. The CDR3 DNA is TGCGCCAGCAGGTCGGGACTAGCGGGCCCAGATACGCAGTATTTT. It yields the protein CASRSGLAGPDTQYF.

The chain has TRBV7-2 and TRBJ2-3, with D unclear. CDR3 length equals 14 residues. Germline V gene data show CDR1 as SGHTA and CDR2 as FQGNSA. The V and J ends lost 4 bases and 6 bases respectively, with 14 bases between them. CDR3 nucleotide sequence: TGTGCCAGCAGCTCCCGGACGTCGCGGGATACGCAGTATTTT. The encoded protein is CASSSRTSRDTQYF.

The gene calls are TRBV12-3 or TRBV12-4 and TRBJ2-4, with D perhaps TRBD1 (5 bases). The V end lost 2 bases, the J end lost 2 bases, and 22 bases lay between the germline ends. The length of the CDR3 is 19 residues. The CDR3 sequence: CASSLRSLGMGRSKNIQYF. In nucleotides, the CDR3 is TGTGCCAGCAGTTTAAGGTCTTTGGGGATGGGGCGATCCAAAAACATTCAGTACTTC.

The genes are TRBV29-1 and TRBJ2-7; D is ambiguous. V was trimmed by 3 bases and J by 2 bases, leaving 11 bases between them. The CDR3 is made up of 13 amino acids. Germline CDR1 reads SQVTM; CDR2 reads ANQGSEA. CDR3 nucleotide sequence: TGCAGCGTTGACGGCCCGGATACCTACGAGCAGTACTTC. Protein sequence: CSVDGPDTYEQYF.

The chain links TRBV28 to TRBJ2-1; the D is unclear. The length of the CDR3 is 16 residues. In germline, CDR1 is MDHEN, CDR2 SYDVKM. With 3 bases removed from V and 0 bases from J, the gap between germline ends came to 12 bases. CDR3: CASSFPDSRSYNEQFF. As DNA, the CDR3 is TGTGCCAGCAGTTTCCCTGACTCCCGCTCCTACAATGAGCAGTTCTTC.

V is TRBV20-1 and J is TRBJ2-3; 10 bases fit TRBD1. The length of the CDR3 is 16 residues. The germline V gene encodes CDR1 DFQATT and CDR2 SNEGSKA (reference sequence). J lost 1 base, V lost 6 bases, and 10 bases had no gene match. The CDR3 nucleotides are TGCAGTGCCCCCCACCGGACAGGGGGGGGCACAGATACGCAGTATTTT. It encodes CSAPHRTGGGTDTQYF.

This clonotype is a singleton in its sample. The rearrangement links TRBV4-3 to TRBJ1-4; TRBD1 might be the D (5 bases). The CDR3 has 16 amino acids. Germline CDR1 and CDR2: LGHNA and YSLEER. Trimming pared 0 bases from V and 6 bases from J, leaving 14 bases between. For the CDR3, the DNA is TGCGCCAGCAGCCAAGATGCGGGGGGGGTGGATGAAAAACTGTTTTTT. Translation: CASSQDAGGVDEKLFF.

This clonotype was picked up a small number of times. This chain links TRBV5-1 with TRBJ2-5, with TRBD2 identical over 9 bases. TRBJ2-7 explains the end of the DNA better; the J call may be wrong. This CDR3 contains 14 residues. CDR1 is SGHRS, CDR2 YFSETQ, per germline. This chain's CDR3 is CASSFRSGSDEQYF. CDR3 in DNA: TGCGCCAGCAGCTTTCGTAGCGGGAGCGACGAGCAGTACTTC.

This clonotype has a single count. V is TRBV29-1 and J is TRBJ2-5, with D unclear. Trimming stripped 5 bases from V and 4 bases from J, with 8 bases between. CDR3 length: 11 amino acids. CDR1 is SQVTM, CDR2 ANQGSEA, per germline. The CDR3 coding sequence is TGCAGCGTTAAGCCTAGAGAGACCCAGTACTTC. Protein product: CSVKPRETQYF.

Comments on this clonotype: A much larger clone differs from this one at a single base, so this may be a read error. V is TRBV12-3 or TRBV12-4 and J is TRBJ2-4; no reliable D call. CDR3 size: 15 residues. The DNA for the CDR3 is TGTGCCAGCAGTCCCATGGTGAGGTCCCAAAACATTCGGTACTTC. It is translated as CASSPMVRSQNIRYF.

The chain carries TRBV7-9 and TRBJ2-5; no clear D gene. The CDR3 contains 15 residues. Germline V gives CDR1 SEHNR, CDR2 FQNEAQ (reference sequence). Trimming took 0 bases from V and 2 from J, leaving 10 bases between them. Here the CDR3 DNA reads TGTGCCAGCAGCTTAGCGCAGGTGGGTCAAGAGACCCAGTACTTC. It encodes CASSLAQVGQETQYF. The full variable domain, with the rest looked up from reference TRBV7-9 and TRBJ2-5, is DTGVSQNPRHKITKRGQNVTFRCDPISEHNRLYWYRQTLGQGPEFLTYFQNEAQLEKSRLLSDRFSAERPKGSFSTLEIQRTEQGDSAMYLCASSLAQVGQETQYFGPGTRLLVL.

This rearrangement joins TRBV20-1 to TRBJ1-5, with D unclear. The length of the CDR3 is 14 residues. The germline V gene has CDR1 DFQATT and CDR2 SNEGSKA (reference sequence). V was clipped by 4 bases and J by 0 bases, with 10 bases between them. DNA for the CDR3: TGCAGTGCTACCCTCGGAAGTAGCAATCAGCCCCAGCATTTT. Protein product: CSATLGSSNQPQHF.

The genes are TRBV6-5 and TRBJ1-5; no firm D call. This CDR3 region has 15 residues. Germline values: CDR1 MNHEY, CDR2 SVGAGI. V was cut by 0 bases and J by 5 bases, with 11 bases left in between. CDR3 in DNA: TGTGCCAGCAGTTACTCGAAGGCAGGCCATCAGCCCCAGCATTTT. Protein sequence: CASSYSKAGHQPQHF.

This clonotype has a handful of counts. J is TRBJ2-1 and V is TRBV4-1; 13 bases line up with TRBD2. The CDR3 runs to 16 residues. The V segment lost 2 bases and the J segment 6 bases; nucleotides outside the gene matches: 4. CDR1 and CDR2 (germline): MGHRA, YSYEKL. As DNA, the CDR3 is TGCGCCAGCAGCCAAAGGGGACTAGCGGGATTCAATGAGCAGTTCTTC. Translated, it gives CASSQRGLAGFNEQFF.